This T cell receptor beta chain was identified in a study of T-cell reconstitution after alpha-beta-depleted transplantation in children. CDR3 length equals 12 residues. The V gene lost 0 bases and the J gene lost 4 bases, with 4 bases spanning the gap. CDR1 and CDR2 from the germline V gene are SGHRS and YFSETQ. This clonotype came up many times. A library of TCRbeta sequences, prepared with unique molecular identifiers, was generated. Each CDR3 protein gets one entry after TCRdb re-called the PCR reads with MiXCR. In the table there are roughly 220,000 distinct CDR3 sequences, around 13% of which are singletons.

This TCR came from a human donor who donated a stem cell graft to a child with acute lymphoblastic leukemia. Sample: PBMCs from the stem cell graft donor, taken from the stem cell graft. J is TRBJ1-2 and V is TRBV5-1; D unclear. The CDR3 here is CASSLASYGYTF. The CDR3 DNA reads as TGCGCCAGCAGCTTGGCTAGCTATGGCTACACCTTC.